The next 25 T cell receptor beta chains were all read from a single sample in a study of sequential checkpoint blockade in melanoma. Assay used: immunoSEQ multiplex PCR; TCRdb lists only in-frame clones, some missing. The sample has 34,000 or so clones, approximately 81% seen once. The treatment was: randomized to nivolumab then ipilimumab (arm A) or the reverse (arm B). Source: CD8+ T cells sorted from blood (inferred from file names), taken from a patient given nivolumab and ipilimumab in sequence. These receptors came from a human donor with melanoma.

This chain connects TRBV5-4 to TRBJ1-5; 11 nucleotides line up with TRBD1. The germline CDR1 and CDR2 sequences are SGHNT and YYREEE (reference sequence). The CDR3 runs 15 residues. Unmatched junction bases numbered 6, after V lost 4 bases and J lost 6 bases. The CDR3 here is CASSAGQGASQPQHF. The CDR3 nucleotides are TGTGCCAGCAGCGCCGGACAGGGGGCTAGTCAGCCCCAGCATTTT.

This chain connects TRBV27 to TRBJ2-1, with TRBD2 as a possible D gene (5 bases). V lost 3 bases and J lost 9, with 12 bases in between. The CDR3 runs to 13 residues. The V gene's germline CDR1 is MNHEY and CDR2 SMNVEV (reference sequence). The CDR3 nucleotides read TGTGCCAGCAGTTTGTGGACTCAAACTGAGCAGTTCTTC. It specifies CASSLWTQTEQFF.

Only a few counts were recorded for this clone. This chain links TRBV10-2 with TRBJ2-1, with 8 bases fitting TRBD2. V lost 0 bases and J lost 14; bases outside the gene matches: 3. Germline V lookup: CDR1 WSHSY, CDR2 SAAADI. The CDR3 extends over 12 amino acids. This CDR3 reads CASSESRGGEFF. CDR3 DNA sequence: TGCGCCAGCAGTGAGTCCCGGGGGGGGGAGTTCTTC.

This clone was detected once. The chain links TRBV27 to TRBJ1-2, with D perhaps matching TRBD1 (6 bases). Trimming took 4 bases from V and 4 from J, leaving 16 bases between them. The CDR3 runs 15 residues. Germline CDR1 and CDR2: MNHEY and SMNVEV (reference sequence). The CDR3 DNA reads as TGTGCCAGCAGTTCAGGATCAGGGGTGGTCTATGGCTACACCTTC. This codes for CASSSGSGVVYGYTF.

The rearrangement links TRBV27 to TRBJ2-7; the match to TRBD2 covers 8 bases. CDR3 length: 14 residues. V shed 5 bases and J 2 bases; nucleotides not matched to a gene: 5. Germline V gene sequence: CDR1 MNHEY, CDR2 SMNVEV (reference sequence). Here the CDR3 reads CASSLFGGAYEQYF. The CDR3 DNA reads as TGTGCCAGCAGTCTTTTCGGGGGGGCCTACGAGCAGTACTTC.

This sequence joins TRBV2 and TRBJ2-7; the D gene is possibly TRBD2 (6 bases). V was cut by 3 bases and J by 2 bases, with 14 bases left in between. Germline values: CDR1 SNHLY, CDR2 FYNNEI. This CDR3 spans 15 amino acids. CDR3 nucleotides: TGTGCCAGCAGTGACCCGGGACTTTCAGCCTACGAGCAGTACTTC. This codes for CASSDPGLSAYEQYF. Looking up the rest from reference TRBV2 and TRBJ2-7 gives the full variable domain: EPEVTQTPSHQVTQMGQEVILRCVPISNHLYFYWYRQILGQKVEFLVSFYNNEISEKSEIFDDQFSVERPDGSNFTLKIRSTKLEDSAMYFCASSDPGLSAYEQYFGPGTRLTVT.

The V gene is TRBV30, the J gene TRBJ2-6; a possible D gene is TRBD1 (5 bases). The CDR3 length is 18 residues. The V gene lost 0 bases and the J gene lost 0 bases, with 15 bases spanning the gap. The germline gives CDR1 GTSNPN, CDR2 SVGIG (reference sequence). The CDR3 nucleotides are TGTGCCTGGAGTGTACCCGGCAGGGCGCTCTCTGGGGCCAACGTCCTGACTTTC. Protein product: CAWSVPGRALSGANVLTF.

The V gene is TRBV5-6, the J gene TRBJ1-2, with D possibly matching TRBD1 (6 bases). This CDR3 has 14 residues. V was pared by 0 bases and J by 4 bases, with 10 bases between. Germline V gene data show CDR1 as SGHDT and CDR2 as YYEEEE. The CDR3, as DNA: TGTGCCAGCAGCTTGGAGCGGGGGGCCTATGGCTACACCTTC. The encoded protein is CASSLERGAYGYTF.

This sequence joins TRBV28 and TRBJ1-1; 8 nucleotides match TRBD1. The CDR3 is 16 amino acids. CDR1 and CDR2 (germline): MDHEN, SYDVKM. CDR3 loop: CTSTGTGGRKERAAFF. CDR3 sequence (DNA): TGTACCTCAACCGGGACAGGAGGACGAAAGGAACGGGCAGCTTTCTTT.

A few counts support this clone. V usage is TRBV14 and J usage is TRBJ2-7, with D possibly being TRBD2 (5 bases). This CDR3 is 15 amino acids long. Trimming took off 4 bases at V and 0 bases at J, with 13 bases between the two ends. The germline CDR1 and CDR2 sequences are SGHDN and FVKESK. CDR3 DNA: TGTGCCAGCAGCCCCGCGGGCCGCAGCTCCTACGAGCAGTACTTC. It is translated as CASSPAGRSSYEQYF. Using reference TRBV14 and TRBJ2-7 for the parts outside the CDR3, the full variable domain is EAGVTQFPSHSVIEKGQTVTLRCDPISGHDNLYWYRRVMGKEIKFLLHFVKESKQDESGMPNNRFLAERTGGTYSTLKVQPAELEDSGVYFCASSPAGRSSYEQYFGPGTRLTVT.

This clone was observed a handful of times. The V call is TRBV7-9, the J call TRBJ2-3, with TRBD2 matching 8 bases. With V trimmed by 4 bases and J by 3 bases, 6 bases remained unmatched. The germline gives CDR1 SEHNR, CDR2 FQNEAQ (reference sequence). The CDR3 contains 15 residues. CDR3 nucleotides: TGTGCCAGCAGCTCGAAAGCGGGGGAAACAGATACGCAGTATTTT. Protein sequence: CASSSKAGETDTQYF.

The V gene is TRBV30, the J gene TRBJ2-3, with a weak D call TRBD1 (6 bases). The length of the CDR3 is 14 residues. Germline loops: CDR1 GTSNPN, CDR2 SVGIG (reference sequence). With 5 bases removed from V and 6 bases from J, the gap between germline ends came to 18 bases. CDR3 residues: CAWLTTWGPDTQYF. The CDR3 DNA follows: TGTGCCTGGTTAACCACCTGGGGGCCCGATACGCAGTATTTT.

The V and J genes are TRBV10-3 and TRBJ1-2; TRBD1 agrees at 9 bases. Germline trimming cut 4 bases from V and 0 bases from J; bases unmatched to any gene: 15. This CDR3 region has 19 residues. Germline V gene sequence: CDR1 ENHRY, CDR2 SYGVKD. The CDR3 loop is CAISGNRGRSEMPNYGYTF. CDR3 DNA: TGTGCCATCAGTGGCAACAGGGGGCGCTCCGAAATGCCTAACTATGGCTACACCTTC.

This chain links TRBV19 with TRBJ2-7, with 9 nucleotides matching TRBD1. The V segment lost 5 bases and the J segment 2 bases; nucleotides outside the gene matches: 7. CDR1 is LNHDA, CDR2 SQIVND, per germline (reference sequence). The CDR3 covers 15 residues. The DNA for the CDR3 is TGTGCCAGTAGTCCAACCGGGACAGGGACCTACGAGCAGTACTTC. It is translated as CASSPTGTGTYEQYF.

The rearrangement joins TRBV7-9 to TRBJ2-7; D is ambiguous. V was clipped by 1 base and J by 3 bases, with 7 bases between them. There are 13 residues in the CDR3. The germline gives CDR1 SEHNR, CDR2 FQNEAQ (reference sequence). This CDR3 is CASSLDAGYEQYF. The CDR3, as DNA: TGTGCCAGCAGCTTAGATGCAGGCTACGAGCAGTACTTC.

This chain joins TRBV11-2 and TRBJ2-7; the match to TRBD1 covers 10 bases. This CDR3 spans 15 amino acids. Germline values: CDR1 SGHAT, CDR2 FQNNGV. V was clipped by 3 bases and J by 5 bases; unmatched bases: 7. The CDR3 sequence is CASSFQAGTGDEQYF. The CDR3 coding sequence is TGTGCCAGCAGCTTTCAAGCCGGGACAGGGGACGAGCAGTACTTC.

The CDR3: CASSFPGLADEQYF. The DNA of the CDR3 is TGTGCCAGCAGTTTCCCCGGACTAGCGGATGAGCAGTACTTC. The J gene is TRBJ2-7, the V gene TRBV28, with 10 bases identical to TRBD2. J gave up 7 bases and V 3 bases, and 6 bases lay outside the gene matches. There are 14 residues in the CDR3. Germline loops: CDR1 MDHEN, CDR2 SYDVKM.

The chain combines TRBV28 with TRBJ1-6, with unresolved D. Trimming pared 3 bases from V and 5 bases from J, leaving 8 bases between. The CDR3 is 14 residues long. Looked up from germline, CDR1 is MDHEN and CDR2 is SYDVKM. Here the CDR3 reads CASSLLRDNSPLHF. As DNA, the CDR3 is TGTGCCAGCAGTTTGTTGCGGGATAATTCACCCCTCCACTTT.

The V call is TRBV27, the J call TRBJ2-5; possible D gene TRBD1, 7 bases. The end of the DNA is better explained by TRBJ2-7, so the J call may be wrong. The CDR3 totals 13 residues. CDR1 MNHEY and CDR2 SMNVEV come from the germline V gene (reference sequence). In DNA form, the CDR3 reads TGTGCCAGCAGTAGACAGGGAGGCTACGAGCAGTACTTC. This sequence encodes CASSRQGGYEQYF.

This clone was picked up a small number of times. This chain connects TRBV4-3 to TRBJ2-7, with D possibly being TRBD2 (5 bases). This CDR3 is 15 amino acids long. V lost 1 base and J 4 bases, leaving 14 bases between the germline ends. The V gene's germline CDR1 is LGHNA and CDR2 YSLEER. This CDR3 is CASSQVPGGGYEQYF. Here the CDR3 DNA reads TGCGCCAGCAGCCAAGTCCCCGGCGGAGGTTACGAGCAGTACTTC.

The genes are TRBV27 and TRBJ1-6; D gene uncertain. The germline V gene encodes CDR1 MNHEY and CDR2 SMNVEV (reference sequence). Deletions cut 3 bases from V and 10 bases from J, with 13 bases between. The length of the CDR3 is 14 residues. CDR3 bases: TGTGCCAGCAGTTTCCCCATGAGCGGGTCACCCCTCCACTTT. Its protein product is CASSFPMSGSPLHF.

V gene TRBV10-1 combines with J gene TRBJ2-5; 9 bases are shared with TRBD2. V was clipped by 2 bases and J by 4 bases; unmatched bases: 5. CDR1 and CDR2 (germline): WNHNN, SYGVQD (reference sequence). The CDR3 loop spans 15 amino acids. For the CDR3, the DNA is TGCGCCAGCAGTGAGCGGCGGGAGGGCCCAGAGACCCAGTACTTC. This translates into CASSERREGPETQYF.

The chain recombines TRBV5-1 with TRBJ2-3; 10 nucleotides agree with TRBD2. The CDR3 consists of 14 residues. The J segment lost 5 bases and the V segment lost 4 bases, leaving 4 bases of the junction unmatched. Germline assignment: CDR1 SGHRS and CDR2 YFSETQ. CDR3 protein: CASSGSGGGDTQYF. CDR3 coding DNA: TGCGCCAGCAGCGGAAGCGGGGGGGGAGATACGCAGTATTTT.

This sequence joins TRBV7-9 and TRBJ1-2, with 9 bases lining up with TRBD1. The V gene's germline CDR1 is SEHNR and CDR2 FQNEAQ (reference sequence). The ends lost 5 bases at V and 11 bases at J; junction bases unmatched: 12. This CDR3 has 14 amino acids. The CDR3 sequence is CASSHGTGIIGYTF. CDR3 sequence (DNA): TGTGCCAGCAGCCATGGGACAGGGATAATAGGGTACACCTTC.

The genes are TRBV5-6 and TRBJ1-2; D is undetermined. From germline, CDR1 is SGHDT and CDR2 YYEEEE. V was trimmed by 2 bases and J by 2 bases, leaving 13 bases between them. The CDR3 covers 15 residues. CDR3: CASSFGVKINYGYTF. In DNA form, the CDR3 reads TGTGCCAGCAGCTTCGGGGTCAAAATAAACTATGGCTACACCTTC.